Sequencing of this T cell receptor (beta chain) was carried out in a study of blood T cell repertoires in COVID-19. Assay: immunoSEQ multiplex PCR; the TCRdb copy retains only in-frame clones and omits some. This sample has 150,000 to 190,000 clones, with 80% to 90% found just once. Germline V CDR1 and CDR2: SGHDT, YYEEEE. This CDR3 contains 16 residues. Trimming removed 4 bases from V and 0 bases from J; junction bases left unmatched: 4. In its sample, this clone was seen once. Participants were aged roughly 18 to 100 years from about two dozen US areas. Allocation to cohorts depended on clinical history reported by the participants.

The sequencing input was PBMCs or T cells enriched from blood (not recorded which). The chain joins TRBV5-6 to TRBJ2-1, with TRBD2 identical over 10 bases. This receptor was taken from a man in his fifties or sixties who had recovered from COVID-19. Here the CDR3 DNA reads TGTGCCAGCAGCAGGACTAGCGGATACTCCTACAATGAGCAGTTCTTC. As protein: CASSRTSGYSYNEQFF.